Shown below are 27 T cell receptor beta chains from a single sample sequenced in a study of blood T cells in healthy people across ages (dated by TCRdb to the mid-2010s). Library preparation was by 5' RACE. Data came from an Illumina HiSeq 2500. A second PCR of roughly 7 to 11 cycles was run with a J-beta primer mix and a sample-barcoded 5' primer. TCRdb redid the processing of the public reads, applying fastp at Q25 and MiXCR, and retained in-frame beta chains. Rows merge per CDR3 protein into single entries with the most common DNA and genes. For this sample the table gives some 1,500,000 distinct CDR3 sequences, of which about 45% were detected only once. In total, the top ten clones hold approximately 4% of the sample. The specimen was blood. The receptors originated from a woman between 18 and 30 years old in good health.

The chain links TRBV4-1 to TRBJ1-1, with 7 bases that match TRBD1. CDR1 is MGHRA and CDR2 is YSYEKL in the germline V gene. The V segment lost 1 base and the J segment 1 base; nucleotides outside the gene matches: 6. This CDR3 is built from 16 residues. CDR3 region: CASSQGYRGQNTEAFF. CDR3 coding DNA: TGCGCCAGCAGCCAAGGTTACAGGGGCCAGAACACTGAAGCTTTCTTT.

This clonotype has only a few counts. The rearrangement joins TRBV6-2 or TRBV6-3 to TRBJ2-5, with D unresolved. V gave up 8 bases and J gave up 5 bases, with 9 bases separating them. Germline V lookup: CDR1 MNHEY, CDR2 SVGEGT. The length of the CDR3 is 11 residues. The CDR3: CASLRSETQYF. CDR3 nucleotide sequence: TGTGCCAGCCTCCGTAGCGAGACCCAGTACTTC.

The chain carries TRBV24-1 and TRBJ2-3, with TRBD2 identical over 12 bases. V lost 2 bases and J lost 3; bases outside the gene matches: 5. CDR1 and CDR2 (germline): KGHDR, SFDVKD. The length of the CDR3 is 17 residues. In nucleotides, the CDR3 is TGTGCCACCAGTGATTCCCGGACTAGCGGGGCTACAGATACGCAGTATTTT. Translation gives CATSDSRTSGATDTQYF.

V and J are TRBV7-2 and TRBJ1-6; maybe TRBD1 (5 bases). Germline CDR1 and CDR2: SGHTA and FQGNSA. This CDR3 spans 14 amino acids. Deletions cut 6 bases from V and 6 bases from J, with 12 bases between. The CDR3 region has the DNA TGTGCCAGCAGTCCCCAGGGATTTAATTCACCCCTCCACTTT. Encoded protein: CASSPQGFNSPLHF.

In this sample, this clonotype turned up once. The chain couples TRBV6-1 to TRBJ2-5; no reliable D call. The end of the DNA fits TRBJ2-7 better, so the J call may be wrong. The length of the CDR3 is 13 residues. Looked up from germline, CDR1 is MNHNS and CDR2 is SASEGT. Written as DNA, the CDR3 is TGTGCCAGCAGTGAATCAAGGCCCTACGAGCAGTACTTC. Encoded protein: CASSESRPYEQYF.

The CDR3 DNA sequence: TGTGCCAGCAGTTCTCAACGGGGGGAAGAGACCCAGTTCTTC. Its translation: CASSSQRGEETQFF. The chain combines TRBV28 with TRBJ2-1; TRBD2 agrees at 7 bases. The germline V gene has CDR1 MDHEN and CDR2 SYDVKM. This CDR3 is 14 amino acids long. The trim removed 4 bases at V and 13 bases at J, leaving 13 bases unmatched.

The V and J genes are TRBV4-1 and TRBJ2-7; 9 bases map to TRBD1. This CDR3 has 17 residues. Trimming took 0 bases from V and 2 from J; bases not matched to a gene: 8. CDR1 MGHRA and CDR2 YSYEKL come from the germline V gene. This chain's CDR3 is CASSQDSPGQGPYEQYF. The CDR3 nucleotides read TGCGCCAGCAGCCAAGATTCCCCGGGACAGGGCCCCTACGAGCAGTACTTC.

CDR3 in amino acids: CASLLQGANTEAFF. The CDR3 DNA follows: TGTGCCAGCCTACTACAGGGGGCGAACACTGAAGCTTTCTTT. V is TRBV18 and J is TRBJ1-1; 9 bases match TRBD1. There are 14 residues in the CDR3. V shed 8 bases and J 1 base; nucleotides not matched to a gene: 5. Per the germline V gene, CDR1 is KGHSH and CDR2 is LQKENI.

This clonotype was seen a few times. This chain connects TRBV3-1 to TRBJ2-1; 8 bases agree with TRBD1. The germline V gene has CDR1 LGHDT and CDR2 YNNKEL (reference sequence). V lost 4 bases to trimming and J lost 5 bases; unmatched junction nucleotides: 7. The CDR3 runs to 15 residues. CDR3 DNA sequence: TGTGCCAGCAGCCTCCGGGACAGGATCGACAATGAGCAGTTCTTC. It yields the protein CASSLRDRIDNEQFF.

There are a few counts of this clonotype. The chain couples TRBV29-1 to TRBJ2-2; D uncertain. Germline values: CDR1 SQVTM, CDR2 ANQGSEA. Trimming cost V 4 bases and J 2 bases, with 5 bases left between them. The CDR3 is 12 amino acids. This CDR3 reads CSVGGNTGELFF. CDR3 bases: TGCAGCGTTGGGGGAAACACCGGGGAGCTGTTTTTT.

This clonotype was seen only a few times. The chain combines TRBV7-2 with TRBJ2-3; 7 nucleotides agree with TRBD2. From germline, CDR1 is SGHTA and CDR2 FQGNSA. The CDR3 totals 14 residues. V dropped 7 bases and J dropped 1; count of bases not matched to a gene: 5. CDR3 residues: CASIALAGTDTQYF. In DNA form, the CDR3 reads TGTGCCAGCATCGCTCTAGCGGGCACAGATACGCAGTATTTT.

The chain couples TRBV20-1 to TRBJ2-5; D perhaps matches TRBD1 (6 bases). V gave up 3 bases and J gave up 3 bases, with 20 bases separating them. The CDR3 contains 16 residues. CDR1 is DFQATT, CDR2 SNEGSKA, per germline (reference sequence). The CDR3 protein is CSARGASPQAKETQYF. CDR3 DNA sequence: TGCAGTGCTAGGGGGGCTTCCCCCCAAGCAAAAGAGACCCAGTACTTC.

This clonotype has only a few counts. The chain employs TRBV7-9 and TRBJ1-4; no clear D. The germline gives CDR1 SEHNR, CDR2 FQNEAQ (reference sequence). The germline V and J ends were trimmed by 1 base and 7 bases, with 10 bases remaining between them. This CDR3 is built from 14 residues. The DNA for the CDR3 is TGTGCCAGCAGCTTAGTTGCCGGGAGTGAAAAACTGTTTTTT. Protein product: CASSLVAGSEKLFF.

This chain connects TRBV25-1 to TRBJ1-2; 10 positions match TRBD1. V was pared by 7 bases and J by 4 bases, with 9 bases of the junction left unmatched. Germline loops: CDR1 MGHDK, CDR2 SYGVNS. CDR3 length equals 15 residues. CDR3 residues: CASMSGQGVGYGYTF. The CDR3 bases are TGTGCCAGCATGAGTGGACAGGGGGTTGGCTATGGCTACACCTTC.

This clonotype was detected only a few times. The J gene is TRBJ2-5, the V gene TRBV5-1; D is perhaps TRBD2 (5 bases). The CDR3 contains 14 residues. Trimming left V 4 bases short and J 4 bases short, with 14 bases between. From germline, CDR1 is SGHRS and CDR2 YFSETQ. The CDR3 DNA is TGCGCCAGCAGCCCGGACCTAGCACGAGAGACCCAGTACTTC. Translated: CASSPDLARETQYF.

The chain links TRBV25-1 to TRBJ2-5; no reliable D call. The germline V and J ends were trimmed by 8 bases and 0 bases, with 16 bases remaining between them. The CDR3 consists of 15 residues. The germline V gene encodes CDR1 MGHDK and CDR2 SYGVNS. The DNA for the CDR3 is TGTGCCAGCGGTCAAACAAATCGGTACCAAGAGACCCAGTACTTC. Protein sequence: CASGQTNRYQETQYF.

The chain employs TRBV29-1 and TRBJ2-5; no clear D gene. Germline V gene data show CDR1 as SQVTM and CDR2 as ANQGSEA. This CDR3 spans 13 amino acids. V was trimmed by 1 base and J by 2 bases, leaving 8 bases between them. In DNA form, the CDR3 reads TGCAGCGTTGAAGGGGCCAGACAAGAGACCCAGTACTTC. Amino acid sequence: CSVEGARQETQYF.

A word on this clonotype: Germline is not matched at one junction end, which may reflect a read error. V usage is TRBV10-3 and J usage is TRBJ2-6, with TRBD1 as a possible D gene (6 bases). There are 15 residues in the CDR3. CDR1 is ENHRY, CDR2 SYGVKD, per germline. CDR3 protein: CAISAAGVGADVLTF. DNA for the CDR3: TGTGCCATCAGTGCAGCAGGGGTTGGGGCCGACGTCCTGACTTTC.

The chain is built from TRBV29-1 and TRBJ2-7; possibly TRBD1 or TRBD2 for D (5 bases each). Trimming pared 4 bases from V and 5 bases from J, leaving 15 bases between. This CDR3 is 13 amino acids long. Germline-derived CDR1 and CDR2 are SQVTM and ANQGSEA. The CDR3 DNA reads TGCAGCGTTGCTCCGGGACCGATCCACGAGCAGTACTTC. Amino acids: CSVAPGPIHEQYF.

The genes are TRBV3-1 and TRBJ2-5; 8 nucleotides align to TRBD2. Germline CDR1 reads LGHDT; CDR2 reads YNNKEL (reference sequence). Trimming cost V 1 base and J 4 bases; bases outside gene matches: 8. This CDR3 region has 16 residues. The CDR3 region is CASSQVRAGAGETQYF. CDR3 coding DNA: TGTGCCAGCAGCCAAGTACGAGCGGGAGCGGGAGAGACCCAGTACTTC.

The sample holds many counts of this clonotype. The rearrangement joins TRBV7-2 to TRBJ2-3; D call uncertain. Germline-derived CDR1 and CDR2 are SGHTA and FQGNSA. V was trimmed by 1 base and J by 5 bases, leaving 7 bases between them. The CDR3 has 13 residues. The CDR3 here is CASSLERQDTQYF. CDR3 DNA sequence: TGTGCCAGCAGCTTAGAAAGACAAGATACGCAGTATTTT. Drawing the rest from reference TRBV7-2 and TRBJ2-3, the complete variable domain is GAGVSQSPSNKVTEKGKDVELRCDPISGHTALYWYRQSLGQGLEFLIYFQGNSAPDKSGLPSDRFSAERTGGSVSTLTIQRTQQEDSAVYLCASSLERQDTQYFGPGTRLTVL.

The chain is built from TRBV7-9 and TRBJ1-2, with a possible D match to TRBD1 (5 bases). Germline V gene sequence: CDR1 SEHNR, CDR2 FQNEAQ (reference sequence). The CDR3 is 14 residues long. Trimming pared 5 bases from V and 7 bases from J, leaving 17 bases between. Here the CDR3 reads CASSVGPGRSGYTF. Here the CDR3 DNA reads TGTGCCAGCAGCGTAGGTCCAGGGAGGTCTGGCTACACCTTC.

V is TRBV7-2 and J is TRBJ2-7; D is perhaps TRBD1 (5 bases). Germline loops: CDR1 SGHTA, CDR2 FQGNSA. The ends were cut back, 3 bases at V and 2 bases at J, with 14 bases in the middle. The CDR3 spans 15 residues. The CDR3 region is CASSFNRIPTYEQYF. The CDR3 DNA sequence: TGTGCCAGCAGCTTTAACAGGATTCCGACCTACGAGCAGTACTTC.

The chain uses TRBV6-5 and TRBJ2-1; D call uncertain. The germline CDR1 and CDR2 sequences are MNHEY and SVGAGI. The CDR3 covers 15 residues. V was shortened by 6 bases and J by 6 bases, with 18 bases between the two germline ends. CDR3 amino acids: CASRTRPRLGNEQFF. CDR3 nucleotides: TGTGCCAGCAGAACAAGACCGAGACTCGGCAATGAGCAGTTCTTC.

The J gene is TRBJ1-1, the V gene TRBV20-1, with TRBD1 matching over 8 bases. Germline-derived CDR1 and CDR2 are DFQATT and SNEGSKA (reference sequence). There are 13 residues in the CDR3. Germline trimming cut 4 bases from V and 5 bases from J; bases unmatched to any gene: 6. The CDR3 loop is CSATKQGGTEAFF. For the CDR3, the DNA is TGCAGTGCTACCAAACAGGGGGGTACTGAAGCTTTCTTT.

This clonotype was counted a few times. This chain joins TRBV13 and TRBJ2-4; 12 bases line up with TRBD2. The CDR3 extends over 18 amino acids. Trimming cost V 0 bases and J 5 bases; bases outside gene matches: 8. CDR1 and CDR2 (germline): PRHDT, FYEKMQ (reference sequence). CDR3 sequence reads: CASSLGLLAGGPENIQYF. In DNA, the CDR3 is TGTGCCAGCAGCTTAGGCCTTCTAGCGGGGGGGCCTGAAAACATTCAGTACTTC.

This clonotype has only a few counts. One junction end disagrees with the germline gene, perhaps due to a read error. The gene calls are TRBV5-1 and TRBJ1-5, with 10 bases fitting TRBD1. The CDR3 is made up of 14 amino acids. Germline V gives CDR1 SGHRS, CDR2 YFSETQ. CDR3 residues: CASILTGGDQPQHF. As DNA, the CDR3 is TGCGCCAGCATCTTGACAGGGGGCGATCAGCCCCAGCATTTT.